These 30 T cell receptor beta chains originate from one sample sequenced in a study of siplizumab effects on memory and regulatory T cells. Data came from immunoSEQ multiplex PCR; TCRdb stores just in-frame clones and leaves some out. The repertoire includes under 70,000 clones, around 80% of them detected once, and roughly 0.4% sits in the top ten. The sequencing input was memory CD4+ T cells sorted from blood. Receptors were obtained from a human donor in good health.

The rearrangement joins TRBV11-2 to TRBJ1-4, with TRBD1 identical over 8 bases. Per germline, CDR1 SGHAT and CDR2 FQNNGV. The CDR3 has 16 amino acids. J gave up 8 bases and V 2 bases, and 10 bases lay outside the gene matches. The CDR3 coding sequence is TGTGCCAGCAGCTTAAGGCAGGGGGCGAGAAGAGAAAAACTGTTTTTT. This codes for CASSLRQGARREKLFF.

The rearrangement uses TRBV28 and TRBJ2-7; the match to TRBD1 covers 9 bases. Germline lookup yields CDR1 MDHEN and CDR2 SYDVKM. V was pared by 5 bases and J by 3 bases, with 5 bases of the junction left unmatched. CDR3 length: 14 residues. CDR3: CASSPGQGVYEQYF. In nucleotides, the CDR3 is TGTGCCAGCAGTCCGGGACAGGGTGTCTACGAGCAGTACTTC.

The J gene is TRBJ1-2, the V gene TRBV5-1; TRBD1 is a possible D gene (5 bases). Germline V lookup: CDR1 SGHRS, CDR2 YFSETQ. V lost 0 bases to trimming and J lost 5 bases, with 17 bases between them. CDR3 length: 16 residues. The CDR3 here is CASSLGETSREYGYTF. CDR3 nucleotides: TGCGCCAGCAGCTTGGGGGAGACGTCCAGGGAATATGGCTACACCTTC.

This chain connects TRBV19 to TRBJ2-1; TRBD2 aligns across 8 bases. The CDR3 runs to 12 residues. The germline CDR1 and CDR2 sequences are LNHDA and SQIVND (reference sequence). The junction had 3 bases not matched to a gene; V was cut back by 6 bases and J by 8 bases. The CDR3 DNA sequence: TGTGCCAGTAGCGGGGGGGCCCATGAGCAGTTCTTC. This codes for CASSGGAHEQFF.

The CDR3 bases are TGTGCCAGTAGTATATGGCACAGGGTAATCAATCAGCCCCAGCATTTT. Its translation is CASSIWHRVINQPQHF. The chain couples TRBV19 to TRBJ1-5, with TRBD1 as a possible D gene (6 bases). The CDR3 extends over 16 amino acids. Germline V lookup: CDR1 LNHDA, CDR2 SQIVND (reference sequence). V was shortened by 2 bases and J by 3 bases, with 14 bases between the two germline ends.

The chain carries TRBV29-1 and TRBJ2-7, with D perhaps TRBD1 or TRBD2 (6 bases each). This CDR3 has 13 residues. CDR1 is SQVTM and CDR2 is ANQGSEA in the germline V gene. Trimming took 4 bases from V and 0 from J, leaving 10 bases between them. CDR3 region: CSVGKGGSYEQYF. The CDR3 DNA reads as TGCAGCGTTGGAAAGGGGGGCTCCTACGAGCAGTACTTC.

The rearrangement joins TRBV4-2 to TRBJ2-5, with 9 bases identical to TRBD1. The DNA matches TRBJ2-7 better at its end, which makes the J call doubtful. CDR3 length: 16 amino acids. From germline, CDR1 is LGHNA and CDR2 YNFKEQ. Here the CDR3 DNA reads TGTGCCAGCAGCACGGGACCGGGACAGGGACCCTACGAGCAGTACTTC. Translation: CASSTGPGQGPYEQYF.

V usage is TRBV6-6 and J usage is TRBJ1-5; weak D call: TRBD1 (6 bases). Germline loops: CDR1 MNHNY, CDR2 SVGAGI (reference sequence). The CDR3 consists of 15 residues. The V gene lost 0 bases and the J gene lost 7 bases, with 13 bases spanning the gap. The CDR3 DNA reads as TGTGCCAGCAGTTACTCCGGACAGATAGGCCAGCCCCAGCATTTT. Amino acid sequence: CASSYSGQIGQPQHF.

This clone was recorded once. The CDR3 DNA is TGCGCCAGCAGCTTGGCTACAGGAAAACAAGAGACCCAGTACTTC. Translating it yields CASSLATGKQETQYF. V is TRBV5-1 and J is TRBJ2-5; perhaps TRBD1 as D (5 bases). Germline V CDR1 and CDR2: SGHRS, YFSETQ. The CDR3 is made up of 15 amino acids. The V and J ends lost 0 bases and 2 bases respectively, with 11 bases between them.

V gene TRBV30 combines with J gene TRBJ2-2, with 14 bases that match TRBD2. The CDR3 covers 17 residues. Germline CDR1 is GTSNPN and CDR2 is SVGIG (reference sequence). V shed 2 bases, J shed 6 bases, and the junction held 8 bases outside the gene matches. CDR3: CAWSPRTSGGRSGELFF. For the CDR3, the DNA is TGTGCCTGGAGTCCACGGACTAGCGGGGGGCGATCCGGGGAGCTGTTTTTT.

The rearrangement joins TRBV7-9 to TRBJ1-2, with D tentatively TRBD1 (6 bases). V was cut by 7 bases and J by 1 base, with 19 bases left in between. Germline loops: CDR1 SEHNR, CDR2 FQNEAQ (reference sequence). This CDR3 spans 16 amino acids. The CDR3 reads CASTARDNNRNYGYTF. As DNA, the CDR3 is TGTGCCAGCACCGCCCGGGACAATAACCGTAACTATGGCTACACCTTC.

The V gene is TRBV14, the J gene TRBJ2-3, with D tentatively TRBD1 (5 bases). Germline CDR1 is SGHDN and CDR2 is FVKESK. The length of the CDR3 is 14 residues. The V end lost 3 bases, the J end lost 2 bases, and 9 bases lay between the germline ends. CDR3 protein: CASSQMTDTDTQYF. In nucleotides, the CDR3 is TGTGCCAGCAGCCAGATGACAGACACAGATACGCAGTATTTT.

The rearrangement links TRBV5-1 to TRBJ1-2; TRBD1 is a possible D gene (5 bases). V was pared by 5 bases and J by 0 bases, with 11 bases between. CDR3 length equals 14 residues. Germline V gives CDR1 SGHRS, CDR2 YFSETQ. This CDR3 reads CASSKQASNYGYTF. Here the CDR3 DNA reads TGCGCCAGCAGTAAACAGGCCTCTAACTATGGCTACACCTTC.

The chain links TRBV2 to TRBJ2-3, with 12 bases that match TRBD2. The CDR3 spans 16 residues. CDR1 SNHLY and CDR2 FYNNEI come from the germline V gene. The V and J ends lost 6 bases and 0 bases, in that order; junction bases with no gene match: 4. The CDR3 DNA reads as TGTGCCAGCAGAGATGGACTAGCGGGGAGCACAGATACGCAGTATTTT. This translates into CASRDGLAGSTDTQYF.

The chain has TRBV19 and TRBJ2-1; weak D call: TRBD2 (6 bases). There are 15 residues in the CDR3. CDR1 LNHDA and CDR2 SQIVND come from the germline V gene (reference sequence). Trimming took off 9 bases at V and 4 bases at J, with 19 bases between the two ends. This CDR3 is CASTTGTRGYNEQFF. CDR3 DNA sequence: TGTGCCAGCACAACCGGGACTCGAGGGTACAATGAGCAGTTCTTC.

The chain carries TRBV30 and TRBJ1-2; TRBD1 is a possible D gene (6 bases). Germline CDR1 GTSNPN, CDR2 SVGIG (reference sequence). This CDR3 spans 13 amino acids. V lost 7 bases, J lost 4 bases, and 16 bases lay in between. The CDR3, as DNA: TGTGCCTACACAACCGACAGGTTCTATGGCTACACCTTC. Amino acids: CAYTTDRFYGYTF.

The chain links TRBV5-1 to TRBJ1-6, with D hard to call. Trimming removed 1 base at V and 5 bases at J, with 10 bases between. CDR1 and CDR2 from the germline V gene are SGHRS and YFSETQ. This CDR3 has 15 residues. The CDR3 nucleotides read TGCGCCAGCAGCTTGAGTAGTTCCCATAATTCACCCCTCCACTTT. Protein product: CASSLSSSHNSPLHF.

This clone was seen a handful of times. The genes are TRBV6-5 and TRBJ1-2; no definite D call. From germline, CDR1 is MNHEY and CDR2 SVGAGI. V lost 0 bases and J 4 bases, leaving 6 bases between the germline ends. The CDR3 is made up of 13 amino acids. The CDR3 loop reads CASSYSGSYGYTF. DNA for the CDR3: TGTGCCAGCAGTTACTCGGGGAGCTATGGCTACACCTTC.

The chain uses TRBV18 and TRBJ1-1, with D possibly being TRBD1 (5 bases). CDR3 length: 15 residues. Germline V gives CDR1 KGHSH, CDR2 LQKENI. V was pared by 0 bases and J by 6 bases, with 14 bases between. In DNA form, the CDR3 reads TGTGCCAGCTCACCACCGTTATCGACAGCCCCTGAAGCTTTCTTT. Translation: CASSPPLSTAPEAFF.

V is TRBV28 and J is TRBJ2-3; 14 bases match TRBD2. This CDR3 contains 15 residues. The V segment lost 9 bases and the J segment 2 bases; nucleotides outside the gene matches: 4. Germline lookup yields CDR1 MDHEN and CDR2 SYDVKM. CDR3 protein: CASRLAGGVTDTQYF. CDR3 DNA: TGTGCCAGTCGACTAGCGGGGGGGGTCACAGATACGCAGTATTTT. The full variable domain, rest sourced from reference TRBV28 and TRBJ2-3, is DVKVTQSSRYLVKRTGEKVFLECVQDMDHENMFWYRQDPGLGLRLIYFSYDVKMKEKGDIPEGYSVSREKKERFSLILESASTNQTSMYLCASRLAGGVTDTQYFGPGTRLTVL.

This clone came up a few times. This chain links TRBV18 with TRBJ2-7, with 10 bases identical to TRBD1. V gave up 4 bases and J gave up 6 bases; unmatched junction bases: 6. The CDR3 length is 14 residues. The germline CDR1 and CDR2 sequences are KGHSH and LQKENI. The CDR3 here is CASSRRDRGGEQYF. CDR3 coding DNA: TGTGCCAGCTCACGGCGGGACAGGGGAGGCGAGCAGTACTTC.

The V and J genes are TRBV14 and TRBJ1-6, with a weak D call TRBD1 (5 bases). V lost 4 bases and J 9 bases, leaving 10 bases between the germline ends. This CDR3 has 13 amino acids. The germline V gene has CDR1 SGHDN and CDR2 FVKESK. CDR3 protein: CASSPVGGSPLHF. The CDR3 bases are TGTGCCAGCAGCCCTGTCGGGGGTTCACCCCTCCACTTT.

The table lists this clone with a count of one. The J gene is TRBJ2-5, the V gene TRBV7-8; D not certain. V dropped 4 bases and J dropped 2 bases, with 17 bases sitting between them. In germline, CDR1 is SGHVS, CDR2 FQNEAQ. The CDR3 length is 16 residues. CDR3 bases: TGTGCCAGCAGCTCCCTCGTGCGGACCAATCAAGAGACCCAGTACTTC. The encoded protein is CASSSLVRTNQETQYF.

This clone occurred once. The rearrangement uses TRBV25-1 and TRBJ2-5; D not certain. Germline V CDR1 and CDR2: MGHDK, SYGVNS. The V end lost 1 base, the J end lost 0 bases, and 9 bases lay between the germline ends. The CDR3 consists of 15 residues. CDR3 sequence: CASSEFRPYQETQYF. The CDR3 DNA is TGTGCCAGCAGTGAATTCAGGCCGTACCAAGAGACCCAGTACTTC.

Only a few counts were recorded for this clone. The chain combines TRBV28 with TRBJ1-5; TRBD1 matches at 7 bases. V was pared by 7 bases and J by 6 bases, with 12 bases of the junction left unmatched. The CDR3 contains 15 residues. From germline, CDR1 is MDHEN and CDR2 SYDVKM. CDR3 sequence (DNA): TGTGCCAGCACTCTGTGGTCAGGGGGTGGTCAGCCCCAGCATTTT. As protein: CASTLWSGGGQPQHF.

This sequence joins TRBV6-6 and TRBJ1-2, with D tentatively TRBD1 (6 bases). The V and J ends lost 5 bases and 5 bases respectively, with 9 bases between them. Germline V gene lookup returns CDR1 MNHNY and CDR2 SVGAGI (reference sequence). The CDR3 contains 12 residues. The CDR3 protein is CASSAGQYGYTF. The CDR3 region has the DNA TGTGCCAGCAGTGCTGGACAGTATGGCTACACCTTC.

This sequence joins TRBV19 and TRBJ2-2; possibly TRBD1 or TRBD2 for D (5 bases each). V was trimmed by 7 bases and J by 4 bases, leaving 7 bases between them. The germline gives CDR1 LNHDA, CDR2 SQIVND (reference sequence). This CDR3 has 12 residues. The CDR3 region is CASTRGTGELFF. The CDR3 region has the DNA TGTGCCAGTACGAGGGGCACCGGGGAGCTGTTTTTT.

This chain joins TRBV21-1 and TRBJ1-5. TRBV21-1 is labeled a pseudogene. This CDR3 contains 16 residues. The CDR3 coding sequence is TGTGCCAGCAGCAAAATCCCGGGGTTCAGCAATCAGCCCCAGCATTTT. As protein: CASSKIPGFSNQPQHF.

The chain joins TRBV6-5 to TRBJ2-7; TRBD1 might be the D (5 bases). This CDR3 contains 14 residues. Germline values: CDR1 MNHEY, CDR2 SVGAGI. V lost 7 bases and J lost 0, with 13 bases in between. This CDR3 reads CASTRGVNSYEQYF. As DNA, the CDR3 is TGTGCCAGCACAAGGGGTGTGAACTCCTACGAGCAGTACTTC.

The rearrangement uses TRBV19 and TRBJ1-2, with 9 bases matching TRBD1. V lost 9 bases, J lost 5 bases, and 13 bases stayed unmatched. In germline, CDR1 is LNHDA, CDR2 SQIVND (reference sequence). The CDR3 is 15 residues long. Here the CDR3 reads CASKSPGTGPYGYTF. CDR3 nucleotide sequence: TGTGCCAGCAAAAGTCCCGGGACAGGGCCATATGGCTACACCTTC.